This is a list of T cell receptor beta chains from one sample in a study of cytomegalovirus exposure and HLA in healthy donors. Measured with immunoSEQ multiplex PCR; TCRdb has only the in-frame clones, and not every one. The sample records around 190,000 clones, approximately 85% being singletons. What was sequenced was PBMCs. The receptors here all came from a woman aged 50 to 60 in good health and CMV-seronegative. Both conserved end residues are part of each CDR3. D genes are given only for firm matches. Only some rows state a clone size, as once, few, many or a class for expanded clones.

J gene | D gene | V gene | clone size | CDR3 DNA | CDR3 protein
TRBJ2-6 | NA | TRBV29-1 | NA | TGCAGCGCAGACGCAGGCTCTGGGGCCAACGTCCTGACTTTC | CSADAGSGANVLTF
TRBJ1-5 | TRBD1 | TRBV19 | NA | TGTGCCAGTAGTACAGGGGGAAGACAGCCCCAGCATTTT | CASSTGGRQPQHF
TRBJ1-2 | NA | TRBV28 | NA | TGTGCCAGCAGTCAGCAGGGGTCCACTAACTATGGCTACACCTTC | CASSQQGSTNYGYTF
TRBJ2-7 | TRBD1 | TRBV27 | few | TGTGCCAGCATCCGCCGGGACAGCTCCTACGAGCAGTACTTC | CASIRRDSSYEQYF
TRBJ2-7 | NA | TRBV14 | NA | TGTGCCAGCAGCGAAACCCTTGGAGGCTACGAGCAGTACTTC | CASSETLGGYEQYF
TRBJ2-7 | TRBD2 | TRBV2 | NA | TGTGCCAGCAGTGAGGGATGGCTAGCGGCTTACGAGCAGTACTTC | CASSEGWLAAYEQYF
TRBJ2-1 | NA | TRBV30 | NA | TGTGCCTGGAGTGTAATCGCGGGAAGGGGTGTAAATAGTGAGCAGTTCTTC | CAWSVIAGRGVNSEQFF
TRBJ2-1 | TRBD2 | TRBV6-7 | NA | TGTGCCAGCAGTTGGTTACCTGCTCTAGCGGGAGGTACCTACAATGAGCAGTTCTTC | CASSWLPALAGGTYNEQFF
TRBJ1-1 | NA | TRBV29-1 | NA | TGCAGCGTTCATGGGTCGCAGGGTTTTAAAGCTTTCTTT | CSVHGSQGFKAFF
TRBJ2-3 | TRBD2 | TRBV10-1 | NA | TGCGCCAGCATGAATAGCGGGAGCACAGATACGCAGTATTTT | CASMNSGSTDTQYF
TRBJ2-2 | NA | TRBV2 | NA | TGTGCCAGCAGTGTAGGGGTACCCACCGGGGAGCTGTTTTTT | CASSVGVPTGELFF
TRBJ2-1 | TRBD1 | TRBV6-4 | few | TGTGCCAGCAGGGAGGACAGGGGACGGTACAATGAGCAGTTCTTC | CASREDRGRYNEQFF
TRBJ2-6 | TRBD1 | TRBV5-3 | NA | TGTGCCAGAAGCAAACTTAGGACAGGAAGAGCTGGGGCCAACGTCCTGACTTTC | CARSKLRTGRAGANVLTF
TRBJ2-5 | TRBD2 | TRBV18 | NA | TGTGCCAGCTCACCACCGGGACTACAAGAGACCCAGTACTTC | CASSPPGLQETQYF
TRBJ1-2 | TRBD1 | TRBV5-1 | NA | TGCGCCAGCAGCTTGGCCCCCGGGACAGGCAATGGGAATGGCTACACCTTC | CASSLAPGTGNGNGYTF
TRBJ2-2 | NA | TRBV15 | few | TGTGCCACCAGCAGACAGGGGTTGGACACCGGGGAGCTGTTTTTT | CATSRQGLDTGELFF
TRBJ2-5 | NA | TRBV5-1 | NA | TGCGCCAGCAGCTTGGACTTGAACCAAGAGACCCAGTACTTC | CASSLDLNQETQYF
TRBJ1-2 | TRBD1 | TRBV9 | NA | TGTGCCAGCAGCGTCGGACAGGGCGCTAACTATGGCTACACCTTC | CASSVGQGANYGYTF
TRBJ1-1 | NA | TRBV29-1 | NA | TGCAGCGTTGGGGAGGGGGGGCTCGCCGAAGCTTTCTTT | CSVGEGGLAEAFF
TRBJ2-2 | TRBD1 | TRBV4-1 | once | TGCGCCAGCAGCCAAGGGGAAAGGACAGGGGGTGCCGGGGAGCTGTTTTTT | CASSQGERTGGAGELFF
TRBJ1-1 | TRBD1 | TRBV11-2 | NA | TGTGCCAGCAGGGCCAGACGGACAGGGGGTCGATTGAACACTGAAGCTTTCTTT | CASRARRTGGRLNTEAFF
TRBJ1-3 | NA | TRBV29-1 | NA | TGCAGCGTTGGCTCGGTCCACTCTGGAAACACCATATATTTT | CSVGSVHSGNTIYF
TRBJ2-2 | NA | TRBV2 | NA | TGTGCCAGCAGTGGGCTAGAGGCGTTCACCGGGGAGCTGTTTTTT | CASSGLEAFTGELFF
TRBJ2-1 | TRBD2 | TRBV7-2 | NA | TGTGCCAGCAGCTTAAGTTCTAGCGGGTACAATGAGCAGTTCTTC | CASSLSSSGYNEQFF
TRBJ1-4 | TRBD1 | TRBV7-9 | NA | TGTGCCAGCCGCGGGATTGGGACAGGGGAGGAAAAACTGTTTTTT | CASRGIGTGEEKLFF
TRBJ2-1 | TRBD2 | TRBV5-1 | NA | TGCGCCAGCAGCTTGGTCGGGGGGAGCTCCTACAATGAGCAGTTCTTC | CASSLVGGSSYNEQFF
TRBJ1-2 | NA | TRBV15 | NA | TGTGCCACCAGCAGAGAAAATACAGGGTATGGCTACACCTTC | CATSRENTGYGYTF
TRBJ1-2 | TRBD1 | TRBV2 | NA | TGTGCCAGCAGGAAGGGGGGGACAGGGGACTATGGCTACACCTTC | CASRKGGTGDYGYTF
TRBJ2-1 | TRBD2 | TRBV4-3 | NA | TGCGCCAGCAGCGGACCAGGGGGGCTAGCGGGAGTCTACAATGAGCAGTTCTTC | CASSGPGGLAGVYNEQFF
TRBJ1-5 | TRBD1 | TRBV5-1 | NA | TGCGCCAGCAGCTTTCCGGACAGGGGGCTTCAGCCCCAGCATTTT | CASSFPDRGLQPQHF
TRBJ1-2 | NA | TRBV30 | few | TGTGCCTGGAGTGTAGGGGTATTCAGCTATGGCTACACCTTC | CAWSVGVFSYGYTF
TRBJ2-3 | NA | TRBV5-1 | NA | TGCGCCAGCACCACAGTACCCGACGGAACCAGCACAGATACGCAGTATTTT | CASTTVPDGTSTDTQYF
TRBJ2-1 | TRBD2 | TRBV11-3 | once | TGTGCCAGCAGCTTTGGGACTAGCTACTACAATGAGCAGTTCTTC | CASSFGTSYYNEQFF
TRBJ1-3 | NA | TRBV7-8 | NA | TGTGCCAGCAGCATATCCACGGGTCCCTCTGGAAACACCATATATTTT | CASSISTGPSGNTIYF
TRBJ1-6 | NA | TRBV28 | once | TGTGCCAGCAGGTCTCCGGTACCGGGGTCACCCCTCCACTTT | CASRSPVPGSPLHF
TRBJ1-2 | NA | TRBV28 | few | TGTGCCAGCAGTCCCGGTCTTAACTATGGCTACACCTTC | CASSPGLNYGYTF
TRBJ2-7 | TRBD1 | TRBV19 | NA | TGTGCCAGTAGGGACAGGGGCGAGCAGTACTTC | CASRDRGEQYF
TRBJ2-1 | TRBD2 | TRBV15 | once | TGTGCCACCAGCAGAGAGACGGGAGGCTACAATGAGCAGTTCTTC | CATSRETGGYNEQFF
TRBJ2-1 | TRBD2 | TRBV7-9 | NA | TGTGCCAGCAGCTTAGCAGGACTAGCTTCCTACAATGAGCAGTTCTTC | CASSLAGLASYNEQFF
TRBJ2-1 | TRBD2 | TRBV5-1 | few | TGCGCCAGCAGCACCATACTAGCGGGAGTGTCCTACAATGAGCAGTTCTTC | CASSTILAGVSYNEQFF
TRBJ2-7 | TRBD1 | TRBV2 | NA | TGTGCCAGCAGTGAAGCCCCAGGGGGCAGGTTTGAGCAGTACTTC | CASSEAPGGRFEQYF
TRBJ2-7 | NA | TRBV7-2 | NA | TGTGCCAGCAGCTTATACTGGGGGGAAGGTTACGAGCAGTACTTC | CASSLYWGEGYEQYF
TRBJ2-3 | NA | TRBV5-5 | NA | TGTGCCAGCAGCTACCTAGTCCGCCACCCTTATACGCAGTATTTT | CASSYLVRHPYTQYF
TRBJ1-2 | NA | TRBV11-2 | few | TGTGCCAGCAGCTTCTCCCCGGCAGGGCATAACTATGGCTACACCTTC | CASSFSPAGHNYGYTF
TRBJ2-5 | NA | TRBV5-1 | NA | TGCGCCAGCAGCTTGGGGACCGAGGGAGAGACCCAGTACTTC | CASSLGTEGETQYF
TRBJ2-3 | NA | TRBV5-5 | NA | TGTGCCAGCAGCTTAATACGGAGCACAGATACGCAGTATTTT | CASSLIRSTDTQYF
TRBJ2-7 | TRBD2 | TRBV7-2 | NA | TGTGCCAGCAGCTCTCTAGCGGGAACGGGCGAGCAGTACTTC | CASSSLAGTGEQYF
TRBJ2-1 | TRBD2 | TRBV18 | NA | TGTGCCAGCTCCGACCTCGGGTTAGCGGGGGACAATGAGCAGTTCTTC | CASSDLGLAGDNEQFF
TRBJ2-1 | TRBD2 | TRBV28 | NA | TGTGCCAGCAGTTCGATGCTAGGGAGGGCCTACAATGAGCAGTTCTTC | CASSSMLGRAYNEQFF
TRBJ1-6 | NA | TRBV28 | few | TGTGCCAGTCTGGGACTCCATAATTCACCCCTCCACTTT | CASLGLHNSPLHF
TRBJ2-2 | TRBD2 | TRBV5-1 | NA | TGCGCCAGCAGCCCCTTCCTAGCGGGAGGCCGCACCGGGGAGCTGTTTTTT | CASSPFLAGGRTGELFF